A selection of T cell receptor beta chains follows, all from one sample in a study of T cell responses to AZD1222 COVID-19 vaccine. Repertoires were generated with immunoSEQ multiplex PCR, while TCRdb's copy carries only in-frame clones and drops some. This sample carries approximately 160,000 clones, 94% of them seen once, and the ten largest clones take over 4.5%. The sample here was peripheral blood, taken 28 days after the second AZD1222 dose. All receptors come from an adult who received the AZD1222 COVID-19 vaccine. Each CDR3 is given with its conserved first and last residue. A D gene is named only where the DNA matches it firmly. Clone size is stated in some rows and not others, as once, few, many or a class when expanded.

D	V	size	J	CDR3	DNA
TRBD1	TRBV4-1	-	TRBJ1-1	CASSLMTGGVNTEAFF	TGCGCCAGCAGCCTGATGACAGGGGGGGTGAACACTGAAGCTTTCTTT
TRBD1	TRBV30	-	TRBJ2-1	CASTGQGFLNEQFF	TGTGCCTCCACGGGACAGGGGTTCCTAAATGAGCAGTTCTTC
TRBD1	TRBV18	-	TRBJ1-1	CASSQQGWTEAFF	TGTGCCAGCTCCCAACAGGGGTGGACTGAAGCTTTCTTT
TRBD1	TRBV5-1	-	TRBJ2-5	CASSQGDSQETQYF	TGCGCCAGCAGCCAGGGGGACAGTCAAGAGACCCAGTACTTC
TRBD1	TRBV14	-	TRBJ1-2	CASSQVTRDSIYGYTF	TGTGCCAGCAGCCAAGTAACCCGGGACAGCATCTATGGCTACACCTTC
TRBD1	TRBV6-6	once	TRBJ1-5	CASRSITGGGQPQHF	TGTGCCAGCAGATCGATAACAGGGGGCGGTCAGCCCCAGCATTTT
-	TRBV7-9	-	TRBJ2-5	CASSLAAEGETQYF	TGTGCCAGCAGCTTAGCGGCTGAAGGAGAGACCCAGTACTTC
-	TRBV6-1	-	TRBJ1-6	CASSEDVSGNSPLHF	TGTGCCAGCAGTGAAGATGTAAGCGGTAATTCACCCCTCCACTTT
-	TRBV7-6	-	TRBJ2-2	CASSQTGAGEINTGELFF	TGTGCCAGCAGCCAAACCGGGGCCGGCGAGATAAACACCGGGGAGCTGTTTTTT
-	TRBV30	-	TRBJ2-3	CAWSVGKPDTQYF	TGTGCCTGGAGTGTAGGGAAGCCAGATACGCAGTATTTT
-	TRBV15	-	TRBJ2-7	CATSRVGAGNYEQYF	TGTGCCACCAGCAGAGTCGGGGCGGGAAACTACGAGCAGTACTTC
-	TRBV24-1	-	TRBJ2-1	CATSDLRAGSNEQFF	TGTGCCACCAGTGATTTGAGGGCAGGCAGCAATGAGCAGTTCTTC
-	TRBV10-2	-	TRBJ2-7	CASSRGGGMYEQYF	TGCGCCAGCAGTCGCGGCGGGGGCATGTACGAGCAGTACTTC
-	TRBV4-1	-	TRBJ2-7	CASSLSGLVGDEQYF	TGCGCCAGCAGCCTTAGCGGCCTAGTCGGCGACGAGCAGTACTTC
TRBD1	TRBV27	-	TRBJ1-2	CASSSGTGKYGYTF	TGTGCCAGCAGTTCCGGGACAGGGAAATATGGCTACACCTTC
-	TRBV30	-	TRBJ2-5	CAWSVGDWAGTQYF	TGTGCCTGGAGTGTGGGGGACTGGGCCGGGACCCAGTACTTC
-	TRBV2	-	TRBJ1-2	CASSLDSYGYTF	TGTGCCAGCAGTCTGGACAGCTATGGCTACACCTTC
TRBD1	TRBV15	-	TRBJ1-1	CATSRGTGEGTEAFF	TGTGCCACCAGCAGAGGGACAGGGGAGGGCACTGAAGCTTTCTTT
TRBD2	TRBV24-1	-	TRBJ2-1	CATSLAGAPGAYNEQFF	TGTGCCACCAGCCTAGCGGGAGCCCCAGGGGCCTACAATGAGCAGTTCTTC
-	TRBV2	-	TRBJ2-2	CASSVEGSNTGELFF	TGTGCCAGCAGCGTAGAGGGTTCGAACACCGGGGAGCTGTTTTTT
-	TRBV29-1	-	TRBJ1-2	CSEHGLSGYTF	TGCAGCGAACATGGTCTCTCTGGCTACACCTTC
TRBD1	TRBV19	-	TRBJ1-5	CASSDRAYSNQPQHF	TGTGCCAGTAGTGACAGGGCCTATAGCAATCAGCCCCAGCATTTT
-	TRBV5-1	-	TRBJ1-3	CASRRDWGSGNTIYF	TGCGCCAGCAGAAGGGATTGGGGGTCTGGAAACACCATATATTTT
-	TRBV7-2	-	TRBJ2-5	CASSPLGVRETQYF	TGTGCCAGCAGCCCCCTCGGCGTACGGGAGACCCAGTACTTC
-	TRBV5-4	-	TRBJ2-5	CASSSVNTNRIQETQYF	TGTGCCAGCAGCTCGGTAAACACCAACAGGATTCAAGAGACCCAGTACTTC
TRBD1	TRBV2	-	TRBJ1-2	CASMGIYRTGNYGYTF	TGTGCCAGCATGGGGATTTATAGGACAGGGAACTATGGCTACACCTTC
-	TRBV4-2	-	TRBJ2-1	CASSQVLGLAYNEQFF	TGTGCCAGCAGCCAAGTTTTAGGGCTAGCTTACAATGAGCAGTTCTTC
-	TRBV7-8	-	TRBJ1-6	CASTGTGTSPLHF	TGTGCCAGCACTGGAACAGGGACCTCACCCCTCCACTTT
-	TRBV29-1	-	TRBJ1-4	CSVARSSGATNEKLFF	TGCAGCGTTGCCCGATCATCGGGGGCAACTAATGAAAAACTGTTTTTT
-	TRBV28	-	TRBJ2-5	CASSSGWRVETQYF	TGTGCCAGCAGTTCGGGGTGGAGGGTAGAGACCCAGTACTTC
TRBD1	TRBV27	-	TRBJ1-2	CASSWDRGGNYGYTF	TGTGCCAGCAGCTGGGACAGGGGAGGGAACTATGGCTACACCTTC
-	TRBV29-1	-	TRBJ2-7	CSVVGTVGGEQYF	TGCAGCGTTGTAGGCACAGTGGGGGGCGAGCAGTACTTC
-	TRBV5-8	-	TRBJ2-7	CASSLRLAEQYF	TGTGCCAGCAGCTTACGACTGGCCGAGCAGTACTTC
-	TRBV14	-	TRBJ2-2	CASSQVGGRPKSHTGELFF	TGTGCCAGCAGCCAAGTAGGGGGACGGCCAAAGTCCCACACCGGGGAGCTGTTTTTT
TRBD2	TRBV30	-	TRBJ2-7	CAWSVTRYGLAVSYEQYF	TGTGCCTGGAGTGTAACCAGATACGGGCTAGCGGTTTCCTACGAGCAGTACTTC